This T cell receptor (beta chain) was found in a study of cytomegalovirus exposure and HLA in healthy donors. Study findings and constraints: Versus the approximately 720-donor mean, an Asian-associated ancestry cluster reportedly showed fewer N-insertions in a later analysis.

Note on this clone: Its antigen is unidentified.

Primers: 60 Vbeta forward and 13 Jbeta reverse. Produced via immunoSEQ multiplex PCR; TCRdb's table is partial and in-frame only. The table lists fewer than 100,000 clones, about 78% of them singletons, with approximately 1% in the top ten. Donors were ostensibly healthy at sampling, although undocumented immune exposures were probable. The trim removed 3 bases at V and 3 bases at J, leaving 2 bases unmatched. The CDR3 extends over 14 amino acids. Germline V gives CDR1 SGHAT, CDR2 FQNNGV. The sample comprised PBMCs. The rearrangement joins TRBV11-2 to TRBJ1-5; 7 bases are a match to TRBD1. The TCR sequence derives from a male donor in good health and CMV-seronegative. The CDR3 DNA is TGTGCCAGCAGCTTCGACAGGGACAATCAGCCCCAGCATTTT. This sequence encodes CASSFDRDNQPQHF.